One sample yielded the 9 T cell receptor beta chains listed below, sequenced in a study of shared clonotypes between healthy human individuals. Data came from immunoSEQ multiplex PCR; TCRdb stores just in-frame clones and leaves some out. This sample has approximately 2.5 million clones, with under 95% found just once. Input material: naive CD4+ T cells from PBMCs. Documented subset: CD45RA+ positively selected. The receptors were sampled from a man aged 18 to 29 in good health. Some clones in this sample may be carry-over from other donors' samples.

The chain carries TRBV5-5 and TRBJ1-2; D ambiguous. The CDR3 runs to 13 residues. Germline V gene data show CDR1 as SGHKS and CDR2 as YYEKEE (reference sequence). V lost 7 bases, J lost 10 bases, and 20 bases lay in between. This CDR3 is CASSNVGRSAYTF. The CDR3 nucleotides are TGTGCCAGCTCAAACGTAGGGAGGTCGGCCTACACCTTC.

The chain couples TRBV10-3 to TRBJ1-2; 7 bases are a match to TRBD1. V gave up 0 bases and J gave up 4 bases; unmatched junction bases: 17. Germline V lookup: CDR1 ENHRY, CDR2 SYGVKD. The CDR3 sequence is 19 residues long. CDR3 nucleotide sequence: TGTGCCATCAGTGAGTCGAGAGGGGGCCAAACGCTGCGGGGCTATGGCTACACCTTC. The encoded protein is CAISESRGGQTLRGYGYTF.

This clone was observed a few times. This chain connects TRBV9 to TRBJ2-7, with D possibly matching TRBD2 (5 bases). Germline V gene sequence: CDR1 SGDLS, CDR2 YYNGEE. The CDR3 contains 12 residues. V was cut by 4 bases and J by 3 bases, with 8 bases left in between. Written as DNA, the CDR3 is TGTGCCAGCAGCCGGGATCTCTACGAGCAGTACTTC. Protein product: CASSRDLYEQYF.

Regarding this clone: Within the sample, other DNA sequences also encode this same CDR3. The chain is built from TRBV7-2 and TRBJ1-5; D unclear. The germline CDR1 and CDR2 sequences are SGHTA and FQGNSA. The CDR3 runs 13 residues. Between the trimmed V and J ends, which lost 5 bases and 1 base, there was a span of 6 bases. The CDR3 nucleotides read TGTGCCAGCAGCCCCTCGAGCAATCAGCCCCAGCATTTT. This translates into CASSPSSNQPQHF.

The V and J genes are TRBV10-3 and TRBJ2-7, with D possibly matching TRBD2 (6 bases). CDR1 ENHRY and CDR2 SYGVKD come from the germline V gene. V was trimmed by 2 bases and J by 7 bases, leaving 9 bases between them. The CDR3 runs to 12 residues. In DNA form, the CDR3 reads TGTGCCATCAGTGAGGGGAGGTGGGAGCAGTACTTC. Translated: CAISEGRWEQYF.

This sequence joins TRBV19 and TRBJ1-2, with D maybe TRBD1 (5 bases). V lost 6 bases to trimming and J lost 10 bases, with 18 bases between them. The length of the CDR3 is 13 residues. Germline assignment: CDR1 LNHDA and CDR2 SQIVND (reference sequence). As DNA, the CDR3 is TGTGCCAGTAGCGATGGGGCTCGTCCGGTCTACACCTTC. The encoded protein is CASSDGARPVYTF. Using reference TRBV19 and TRBJ1-2 for the parts outside the CDR3, the full variable domain is DGGITQSPKYLFRKEGQNVTLSCEQNLNHDAMYWYRQDPGQGLRLIYYSQIVNDFQKGDIAEGYSVSREKKESFPLTVTSAQKNPTAFYLCASSDGARPVYTFGSGTRLTVV.

The chain combines TRBV27 with TRBJ2-1; 7 bases are shared with TRBD1. This CDR3 is 16 amino acids long. CDR1 is MNHEY, CDR2 SMNVEV, per germline (reference sequence). V lost 3 bases, J lost 0 bases, and 5 bases stayed unmatched. CDR3 region: CASSFPGQSSYNEQFF. The CDR3 coding sequence is TGTGCCAGCAGTTTCCCGGGACAGAGCTCCTACAATGAGCAGTTCTTC.

V is TRBV6-5 and J is TRBJ2-2; a weak D match, TRBD1 (6 bases). The CDR3 covers 15 residues. Germline CDR1 and CDR2: MNHEY and SVGAGI. V was clipped by 2 bases and J by 5 bases, with 12 bases between them. CDR3 nucleotide sequence: TGTGCCAGCAGTTACAACAGGGCGGTAACCGGGGAGCTGTTTTTT. Its protein is CASSYNRAVTGELFF.

V and J are TRBV28 and TRBJ1-5; D call uncertain. CDR1 is MDHEN and CDR2 is SYDVKM in the germline V gene. The CDR3 is 15 residues long. Trimming left V 7 bases short and J 1 base short, with 14 bases between. CDR3 in amino acids: CASTPTEASNQPQHF. DNA for the CDR3: TGTGCCAGCACCCCCACCGAGGCCAGCAATCAGCCCCAGCATTTT.